This T cell receptor (beta chain) stems from a study of T cell repertoires in cytomegalovirus infection. This clonotype appeared a few times. A single record per CDR3 protein comes from TCRdb applying MiXCR to the reads. Of more than 200,000 distinct CDR3 sequences listed, 9.1% were seen once; the top ten hold more than 13%. The sequence derives from a human donor in good health (CMV status not recorded). Some clones in this sample may be carry-over from other donors' samples. Sequenced material: PBMCs.

The chain's CDR3 is CASSYSRGGTDTQYF. The CDR3 nucleotides are TGTGCCAGCAGTTACTCTCGGGGAGGAACAGATACGCAGTATTTT. The chain couples TRBV6-8 to TRBJ2-3; a weak D match, TRBD2 (6 bases). The CDR3 is made up of 15 amino acids. Trimming took 0 bases from V and 3 from J, leaving 10 bases between them. Germline CDR1 MNHGY, CDR2 SAAAGT.